This T cell receptor (beta chain) was recorded in a study of cytomegalovirus exposure and HLA in healthy donors. Per the germline V gene, CDR1 is LNHDA and CDR2 is SQIVND (reference sequence). The CDR3 is made up of 15 amino acids. The V gene end was trimmed by 2 bases and the J gene end by 0 bases; junction bases not matched to a gene: 3. This clone appeared once. The repertoire was sequenced with immunoSEQ multiplex PCR; TCRdb's copy has only in-frame clones and lacks some. Of 45,000 to 70,000 clones in the sample, 85% to 95% are singletons; the top ten hold 4.5% to 6%. This chain connects TRBV19 to TRBJ1-1; TRBD1 matches at 7 bases. The TCR originated in a woman aged 18-35 years in good health and CMV-seronegative. Sequencing was performed on PBMCs. The CDR3, as DNA: TGTGCCAGTAGTATAACAGGGGCCATGAACACTGAAGCTTTCTTT. Its protein is CASSITGAMNTEAFF. Supplemented by reference TRBV19 and TRBJ1-1, the full variable domain reads DGGITQSPKYLFRKEGQNVTLSCEQNLNHDAMYWYRQDPGQGLRLIYYSQIVNDFQKGDIAEGYSVSREKKESFPLTVTSAQKNPTAFYLCASSITGAMNTEAFFGQGTRLTVV.